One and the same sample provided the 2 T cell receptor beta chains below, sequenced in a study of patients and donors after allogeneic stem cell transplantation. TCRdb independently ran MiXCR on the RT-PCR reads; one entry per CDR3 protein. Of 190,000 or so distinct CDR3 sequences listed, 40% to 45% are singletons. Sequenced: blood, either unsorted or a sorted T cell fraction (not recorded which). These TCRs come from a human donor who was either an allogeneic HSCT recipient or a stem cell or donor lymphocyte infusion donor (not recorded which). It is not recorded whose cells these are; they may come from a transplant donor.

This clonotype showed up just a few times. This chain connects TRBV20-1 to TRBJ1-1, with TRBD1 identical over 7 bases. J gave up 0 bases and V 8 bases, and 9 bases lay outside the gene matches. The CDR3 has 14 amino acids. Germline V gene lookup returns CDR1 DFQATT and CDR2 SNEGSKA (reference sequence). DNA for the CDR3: TGCAGTCTCCTAGGGGGCCAAATGAACACTGAAGCTTTCTTT. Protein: CSLLGGQMNTEAFF.

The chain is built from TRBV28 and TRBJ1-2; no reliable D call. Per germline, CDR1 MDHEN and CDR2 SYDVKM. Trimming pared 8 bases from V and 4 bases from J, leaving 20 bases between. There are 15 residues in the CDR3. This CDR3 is CASSPRAYSSYGYTF. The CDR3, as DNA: TGTGCCAGCTCCCCTCGGGCCTATAGTAGCTATGGCTACACCTTC.